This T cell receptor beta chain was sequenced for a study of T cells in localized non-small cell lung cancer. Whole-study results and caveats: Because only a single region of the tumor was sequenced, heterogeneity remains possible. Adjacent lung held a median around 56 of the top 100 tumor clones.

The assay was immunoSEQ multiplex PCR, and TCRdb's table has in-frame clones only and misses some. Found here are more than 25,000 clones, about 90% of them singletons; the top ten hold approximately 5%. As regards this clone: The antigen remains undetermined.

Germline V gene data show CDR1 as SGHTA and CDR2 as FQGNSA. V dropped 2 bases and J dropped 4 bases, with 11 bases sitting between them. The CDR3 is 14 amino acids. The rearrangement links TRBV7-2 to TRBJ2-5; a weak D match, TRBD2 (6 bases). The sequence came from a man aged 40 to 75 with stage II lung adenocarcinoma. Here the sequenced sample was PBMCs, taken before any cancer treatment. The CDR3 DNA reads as TGTGCCAGCAGCTTAATCACTAGCCGAGAGACCCAGTACTTC. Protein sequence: CASSLITSRETQYF.